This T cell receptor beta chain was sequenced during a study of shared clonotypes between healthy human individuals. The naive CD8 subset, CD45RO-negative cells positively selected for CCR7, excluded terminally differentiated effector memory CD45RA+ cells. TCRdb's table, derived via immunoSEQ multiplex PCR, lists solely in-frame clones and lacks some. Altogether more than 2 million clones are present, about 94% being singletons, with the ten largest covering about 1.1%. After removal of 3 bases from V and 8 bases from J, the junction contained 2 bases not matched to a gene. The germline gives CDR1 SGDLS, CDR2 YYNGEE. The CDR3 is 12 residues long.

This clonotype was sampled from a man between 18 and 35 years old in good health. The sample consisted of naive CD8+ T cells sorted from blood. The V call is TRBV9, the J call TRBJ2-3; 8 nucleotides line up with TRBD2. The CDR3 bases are TGTGCCAGCAGCGGAACTAGCGGTACGCAGTATTTT. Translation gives CASSGTSGTQYF.